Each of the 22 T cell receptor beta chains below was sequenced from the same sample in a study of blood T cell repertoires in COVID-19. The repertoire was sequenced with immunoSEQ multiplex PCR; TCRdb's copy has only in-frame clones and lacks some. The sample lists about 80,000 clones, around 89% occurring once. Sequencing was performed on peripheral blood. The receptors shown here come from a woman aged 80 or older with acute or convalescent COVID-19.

In DNA, the CDR3 is TGTGCTAGTGGTTCCCGACTGAGTCTCTCTGGAAACACCATATATTTT. It translates to CASGSRLSLSGNTIYF. The V and J genes are TRBV12-5 and TRBJ1-3; D unclear. V was pared by 4 bases and J by 0 bases, with 13 bases between. Germline V lookup: CDR1 LGHNT, CDR2 FRNRAP. The CDR3 is 16 residues long.

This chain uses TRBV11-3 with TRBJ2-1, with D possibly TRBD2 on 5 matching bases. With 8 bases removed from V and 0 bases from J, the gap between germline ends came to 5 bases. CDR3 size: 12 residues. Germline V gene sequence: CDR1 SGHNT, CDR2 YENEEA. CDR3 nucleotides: TGTGCCAGCGGGAGCTCCTACAATGAGCAGTTCTTC. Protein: CASGSSYNEQFF.

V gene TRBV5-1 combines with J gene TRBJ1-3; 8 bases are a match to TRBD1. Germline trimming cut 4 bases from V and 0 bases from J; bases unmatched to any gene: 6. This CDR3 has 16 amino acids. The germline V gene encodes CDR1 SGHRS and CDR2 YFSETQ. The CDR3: CASSNRGSSSGNTIYF. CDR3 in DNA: TGCGCCAGCAGCAACAGGGGGTCCAGCTCTGGAAACACCATATATTTT.

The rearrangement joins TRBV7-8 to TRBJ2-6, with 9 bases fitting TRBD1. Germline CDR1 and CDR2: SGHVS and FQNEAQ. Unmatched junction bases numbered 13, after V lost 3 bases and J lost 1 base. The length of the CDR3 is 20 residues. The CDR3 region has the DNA TGTGCCAGCAGCTTTATTTTATGGGACAGGGCCTATTCTGGGGCCAACGTCCTGACTTTC. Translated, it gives CASSFILWDRAYSGANVLTF.

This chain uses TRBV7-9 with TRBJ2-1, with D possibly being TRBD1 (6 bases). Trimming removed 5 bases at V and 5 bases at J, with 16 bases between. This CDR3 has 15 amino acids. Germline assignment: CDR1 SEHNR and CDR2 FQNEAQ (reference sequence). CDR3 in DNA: TGTGCCAGCAGCCCAGACAGGAGCCAACACAATGAGCAGTTCTTC. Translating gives CASSPDRSQHNEQFF.

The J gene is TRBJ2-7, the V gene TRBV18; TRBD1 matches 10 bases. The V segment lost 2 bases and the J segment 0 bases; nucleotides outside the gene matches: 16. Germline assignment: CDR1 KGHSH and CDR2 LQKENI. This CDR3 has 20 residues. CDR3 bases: TGTGCCAGCTCACCAGGTAAAGTGCGGGACAGGGGACAGACCTCCTACGAGCAGTACTTC. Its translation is CASSPGKVRDRGQTSYEQYF.

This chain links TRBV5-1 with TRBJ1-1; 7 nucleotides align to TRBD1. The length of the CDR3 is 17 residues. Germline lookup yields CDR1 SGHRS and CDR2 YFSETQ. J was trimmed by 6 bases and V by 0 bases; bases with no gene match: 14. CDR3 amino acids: CASSLGPRTGVAAEAFF. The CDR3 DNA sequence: TGCGCCAGCAGCTTGGGCCCCCGAACAGGGGTGGCAGCTGAAGCTTTCTTT. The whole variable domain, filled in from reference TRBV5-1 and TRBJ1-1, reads KAGVTQTPRYLIKTRGQQVTLSCSPISGHRSVSWYQQTPGQGLQFLFEYFSETQRNKGNFPGRFSGRQFSNSRSEMNVSTLELGDSALYLCASSLGPRTGVAAEAFFGQGTRLTVV.

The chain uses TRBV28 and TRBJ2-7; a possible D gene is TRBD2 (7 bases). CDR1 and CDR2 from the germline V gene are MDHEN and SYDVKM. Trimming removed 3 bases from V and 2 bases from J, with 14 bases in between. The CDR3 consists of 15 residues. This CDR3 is CASSFDAGATYEQYF. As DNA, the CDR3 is TGTGCCAGCAGTTTTGATGCGGGGGCCACCTACGAGCAGTACTTC.

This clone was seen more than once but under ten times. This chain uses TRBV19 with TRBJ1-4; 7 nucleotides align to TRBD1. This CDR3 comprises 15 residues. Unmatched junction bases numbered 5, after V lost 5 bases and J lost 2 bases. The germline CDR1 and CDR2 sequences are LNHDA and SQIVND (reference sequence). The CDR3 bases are TGTGCCAGTAGTCTCCGGGGACAGACTAATGAAAAACTGTTTTTT. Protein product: CASSLRGQTNEKLFF.

The CDR3 coding sequence is TGTGCCAGCAGTACCGGCGGACAATCGAACACTGAAGCTTTCTTT. It is translated as CASSTGGQSNTEAFF. The genes are TRBV6-5 and TRBJ1-1; D is possibly TRBD1 (5 bases). V dropped 5 bases and J dropped 1 base, with 14 bases sitting between them. The CDR3 covers 15 residues. Germline CDR1 is MNHEY and CDR2 is SVGAGI.

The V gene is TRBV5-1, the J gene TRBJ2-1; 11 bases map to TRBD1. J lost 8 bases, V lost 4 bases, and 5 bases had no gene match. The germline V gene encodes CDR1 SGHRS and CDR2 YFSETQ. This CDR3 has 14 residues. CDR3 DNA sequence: TGCGCCAGCAGCCCCCGGGACAGGGGGTATGAGCAGTTCTTC. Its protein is CASSPRDRGYEQFF.

CDR3 region: CASSRGYNEQFF. Written as DNA, the CDR3 is TGTGCCAGCAGCAGGGGGTACAATGAGCAGTTCTTC. The gene calls are TRBV2 and TRBJ2-1; 7 bases agree with TRBD1. Trimming removed 6 bases from V and 4 bases from J; junction bases left unmatched: 0. The germline CDR1 and CDR2 sequences are SNHLY and FYNNEI. The CDR3 contains 12 residues.

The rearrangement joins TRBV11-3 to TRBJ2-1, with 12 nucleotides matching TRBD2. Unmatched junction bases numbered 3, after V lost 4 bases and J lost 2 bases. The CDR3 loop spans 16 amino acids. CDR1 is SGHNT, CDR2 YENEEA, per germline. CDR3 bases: TGTGCCAGCAGCTCTGGACTAGCGGGACCCTACAATGAGCAGTTCTTC. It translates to CASSSGLAGPYNEQFF.

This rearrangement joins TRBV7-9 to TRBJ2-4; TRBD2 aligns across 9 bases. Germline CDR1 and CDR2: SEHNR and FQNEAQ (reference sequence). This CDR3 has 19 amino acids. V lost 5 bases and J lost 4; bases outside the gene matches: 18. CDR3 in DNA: TGTGCCAGCAGCGTCACCGGCGGGAGGGAGGTCGGGTCAAAAAACATTCAGTACTTC. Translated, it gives CASSVTGGREVGSKNIQYF.

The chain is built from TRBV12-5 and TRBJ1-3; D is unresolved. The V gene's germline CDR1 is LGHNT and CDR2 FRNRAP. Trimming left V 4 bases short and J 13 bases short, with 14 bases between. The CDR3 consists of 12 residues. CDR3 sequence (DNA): TGTGCTAGTGGTTCTATACCCACGCTAATATATTTT. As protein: CASGSIPTLIYF.

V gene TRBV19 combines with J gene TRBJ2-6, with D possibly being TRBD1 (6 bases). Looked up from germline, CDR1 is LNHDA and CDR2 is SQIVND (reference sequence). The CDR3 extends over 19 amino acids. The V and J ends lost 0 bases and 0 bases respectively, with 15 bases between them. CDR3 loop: CASSIDAGQFSSGANVLTF. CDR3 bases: TGTGCCAGTAGTATAGACGCCGGACAGTTTAGCTCTGGGGCCAACGTCCTGACTTTC.

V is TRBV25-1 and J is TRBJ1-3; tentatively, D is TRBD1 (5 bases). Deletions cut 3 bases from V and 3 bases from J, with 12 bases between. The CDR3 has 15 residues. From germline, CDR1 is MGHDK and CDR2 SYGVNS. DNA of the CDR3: TGTGCCAGCAGTGACACGGGGGGACTTGGAAACACCATATATTTT. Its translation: CASSDTGGLGNTIYF. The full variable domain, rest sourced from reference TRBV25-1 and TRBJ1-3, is EADIYQTPRYLVIGTGKKITLECSQTMGHDKMYWYQQDPGMELHLIHYSYGVNSTEKGDLSSESTVSRIRTEHFPLTLESARPSHTSQYLCASSDTGGLGNTIYFGEGSWLTVV.

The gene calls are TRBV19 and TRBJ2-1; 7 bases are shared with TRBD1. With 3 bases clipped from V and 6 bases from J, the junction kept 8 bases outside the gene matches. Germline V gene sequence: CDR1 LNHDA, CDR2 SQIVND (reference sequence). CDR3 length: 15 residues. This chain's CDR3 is CASSMTGLLINEQFF. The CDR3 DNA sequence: TGTGCCAGTAGTATGACAGGGTTGCTGATCAATGAGCAGTTCTTC.

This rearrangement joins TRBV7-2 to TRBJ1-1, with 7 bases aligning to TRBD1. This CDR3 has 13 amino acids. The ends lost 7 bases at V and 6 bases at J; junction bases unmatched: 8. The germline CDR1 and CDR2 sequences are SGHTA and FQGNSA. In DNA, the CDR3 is TGTGCCAGCAACAAGGACAGGATATCTGAAGCTTTCTTT. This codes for CASNKDRISEAFF. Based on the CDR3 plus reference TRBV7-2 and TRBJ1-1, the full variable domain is GAGVSQSPSNKVTEKGKDVELRCDPISGHTALYWYRQSLGQGLEFLIYFQGNSAPDKSGLPSDRFSAERTGGSVSTLTIQRTQQEDSAVYLCASNKDRISEAFFGQGTRLTVV.

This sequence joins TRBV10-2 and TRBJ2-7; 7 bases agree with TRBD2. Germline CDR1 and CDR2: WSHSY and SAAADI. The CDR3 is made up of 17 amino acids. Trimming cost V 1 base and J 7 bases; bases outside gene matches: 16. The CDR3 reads CASSEFSPGLSVGEQYF. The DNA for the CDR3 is TGCGCCAGCAGTGAGTTCTCTCCGGGACTATCCGTAGGGGAGCAGTACTTC.

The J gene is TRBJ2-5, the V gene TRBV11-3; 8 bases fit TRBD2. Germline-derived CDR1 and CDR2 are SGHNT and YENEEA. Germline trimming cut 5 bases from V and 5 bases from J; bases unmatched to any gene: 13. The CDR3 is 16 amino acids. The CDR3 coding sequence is TGTGCCAGCAGCCCCCGTTTTAGCGGGGCCCTGGAGACCCAGTACTTC. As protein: CASSPRFSGALETQYF.

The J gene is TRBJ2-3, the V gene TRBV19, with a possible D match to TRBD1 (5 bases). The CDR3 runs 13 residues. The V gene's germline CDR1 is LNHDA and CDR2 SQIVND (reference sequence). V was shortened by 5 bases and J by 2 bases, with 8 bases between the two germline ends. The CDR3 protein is CASSVTVTDTQYF. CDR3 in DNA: TGTGCCAGTAGTGTGACAGTCACAGATACGCAGTATTTT.